The present T cell receptor (beta chain) was sequenced within a study of CD8+CD57+ T cells in acquired aplastic anemia. General study points: CD8+ Simpson's diversity showed no significant patient-control difference. Researchers report that fewer than 30 CD8+ CDR3 sequences appeared in both patients and controls.

Genomic DNA was employed as the template in profiling TCR beta VDJ and CDR3. Each CDR3 protein is one row after TCRdb ran MiXCR on the reads. The sample lists roughly 180,000 distinct CDR3 sequences, under 70% occurring once. Turning to this clonotype: The antigen remains undetermined.

CDR3 length: 14 residues. Trimming took off 6 bases at V and 2 bases at J, with 16 bases between the two ends. Germline V gene sequence: CDR1 DFQATT, CDR2 SNEGSKA (reference sequence). The chain links TRBV20-1 to TRBJ2-5; the D gene is possibly TRBD2 (6 bases). The receptor was isolated from a human donor with severe aplastic anemia or a healthy control (not recorded which). Sequencing was carried out using sorted CD4+, CD8+, or CD8+CD57+ T cells (not recorded which) from PBMCs. The CDR3, as DNA: TGCAGTGCCGAGGACTGGCGGGAACAAGAGACCCAGTACTTC. It codes for CSAEDWREQETQYF.